The 29 T cell receptor beta chains in this list originate from one sample, sequenced in a study of blood T cell repertoires in COVID-19. The repertoire was sequenced with immunoSEQ multiplex PCR; TCRdb's copy has only in-frame clones and lacks some. The sample includes approximately 250,000 clones, 75% to 90% seen only once; the top ten take around 7.8%. Sequencing was done on a sample of peripheral blood. These receptor sequences come from a human donor in a cohort sampled during active COVID-19.

This sequence joins TRBV14 and TRBJ2-7; the D gene is possibly TRBD1 (5 bases). V was shortened by 0 bases and J by 7 bases, with 22 bases between the two germline ends. The CDR3 sequence is 17 residues long. The V gene's germline CDR1 is SGHDN and CDR2 FVKESK. DNA for the CDR3: TGTGCCAGCAGCCAAGATCTAAGGGGCCCAACCATGGTAGAGCAGTACTTC. This sequence encodes CASSQDLRGPTMVEQYF.

V is TRBV5-1 and J is TRBJ2-2, with D tentatively TRBD1 (6 bases). Germline V CDR1 and CDR2: SGHRS, YFSETQ. The V and J ends lost 9 bases and 0 bases respectively, with 9 bases between them. The CDR3 has 13 amino acids. The CDR3 sequence: CATGHSNTGELFF. In nucleotides, the CDR3 is TGCGCCACGGGACATTCGAACACCGGGGAGCTGTTTTTT.

This clone was seen more than once but under ten times. The chain couples TRBV10-1 to TRBJ1-2, with TRBD1 identical over 12 bases. Trimming removed 5 bases from V and 8 bases from J; junction bases left unmatched: 9. CDR3 length: 15 residues. The germline V gene encodes CDR1 WNHNN and CDR2 SYGVQD (reference sequence). The CDR3 DNA is TGCGCCAGCAGTCCATCGGGACAGGGGGCGCGGGGCTACACCTTC. Its translation: CASSPSGQGARGYTF.

V gene TRBV5-1 combines with J gene TRBJ2-3, with TRBD2 identical over 8 bases. The CDR3 is made up of 16 amino acids. V shed 0 bases and J 7 bases; nucleotides not matched to a gene: 10. In germline, CDR1 is SGHRS, CDR2 YFSETQ. CDR3 sequence: CASSLGGSGVVYTQYF. The CDR3 DNA reads TGCGCCAGCAGCTTGGGAGGTAGCGGGGTTGTCTATACGCAGTATTTT. Based on the CDR3 plus reference TRBV5-1 and TRBJ2-3, the full variable domain is KAGVTQTPRYLIKTRGQQVTLSCSPISGHRSVSWYQQTPGQGLQFLFEYFSETQRNKGNFPGRFSGRQFSNSRSEMNVSTLELGDSALYLCASSLGGSGVVYTQYFGPGTRLTVL.

This chain joins TRBV6-5 and TRBJ2-1, with 7 bases fitting TRBD1. The germline V gene has CDR1 MNHEY and CDR2 SVGAGI. The J segment lost 3 bases and the V segment lost 5 bases, leaving 7 bases of the junction unmatched. CDR3 length equals 15 residues. CDR3 region: CASSPQGVFYNEQFF. In nucleotides, the CDR3 is TGTGCCAGCAGTCCCCAGGGGGTCTTCTACAATGAGCAGTTCTTC.

This chain links TRBV7-2 with TRBJ2-3; tentative D call: TRBD2 (6 bases). With 6 bases removed from V and 1 base from J, the gap between germline ends came to 14 bases. Germline assignment: CDR1 SGHTA and CDR2 FQGNSA. The CDR3 consists of 15 residues. In nucleotides, the CDR3 is TGTGCCAGCAGAATCGGCGGGGCGGGCACAGATACGCAGTATTTT. Translated: CASRIGGAGTDTQYF.

The rearrangement uses TRBV5-1 and TRBJ1-1; TRBD1 matches 7 bases. V was pared by 0 bases and J by 2 bases, with 1 base of the junction left unmatched. The CDR3 is 14 amino acids. In germline, CDR1 is SGHRS, CDR2 YFSETQ. CDR3 sequence (DNA): TGCGCCAGCAGCTTGGACAGGGGAAACACTGAAGCTTTCTTT. Translating gives CASSLDRGNTEAFF.

This chain connects TRBV3-1 (or the pseudogene TRBV3-2) to TRBJ2-4, with D perhaps matching TRBD2 (6 bases). This CDR3 is 18 amino acids long. The germline V gene encodes CDR1 LGHDT and CDR2 YNNKEL (reference sequence). V was shortened by 0 bases and J by 0 bases, with 15 bases between the two germline ends. The chain's CDR3 is CASSQDRAGNLAKNIQYF. In DNA form, the CDR3 reads TGTGCCAGCAGCCAAGATCGCGCGGGAAACCTAGCCAAAAACATTCAGTACTTC.

The chain joins TRBV19 to TRBJ2-7; 8 bases map to TRBD1. The CDR3 totals 15 residues. Germline V lookup: CDR1 LNHDA, CDR2 SQIVND (reference sequence). After removal of 3 bases from V and 5 bases from J, the junction contained 9 bases not matched to a gene. The CDR3 loop reads CASSIIGQGINEQYF. The DNA for the CDR3 is TGTGCCAGTAGTATTATAGGACAGGGTATCAACGAGCAGTACTTC. The full variable domain, its missing parts supplied by reference TRBV19 and TRBJ2-7, is DGGITQSPKYLFRKEGQNVTLSCEQNLNHDAMYWYRQDPGQGLRLIYYSQIVNDFQKGDIAEGYSVSREKKESFPLTVTSAQKNPTAFYLCASSIIGQGINEQYFGPGTRLTVT.

J is TRBJ2-5 and V is TRBV27; 7 bases are shared with TRBD1. The length of the CDR3 is 14 residues. The trim removed 0 bases at V and 4 bases at J, leaving 2 bases unmatched. Germline V gene data show CDR1 as MNHEY and CDR2 as SMNVEV (reference sequence). For the CDR3, the DNA is TGTGCCAGCAGTTTATCTTACAGGGGAGAGACCCAGTACTTC. It codes for CASSLSYRGETQYF.

V usage is TRBV19 and J usage is TRBJ1-5; perhaps TRBD1 as D (5 bases). Trimming left V 4 bases short and J 4 bases short, with 8 bases between. The CDR3 contains 13 residues. The germline V gene has CDR1 LNHDA and CDR2 SQIVND (reference sequence). The DNA of the CDR3 is TGTGCCAGTAGTAGCAGGGATAATCAGCCCCAGCATTTT. This encodes CASSSRDNQPQHF.

The V gene is TRBV6-5, the J gene TRBJ2-1; TRBD2 agrees at 7 bases. Germline trimming cut 6 bases from V and 4 bases from J; bases unmatched to any gene: 9. Germline CDR1 and CDR2: MNHEY and SVGAGI. This CDR3 has 15 amino acids. CDR3 residues: CASRPQPSGYNEQFF. CDR3 nucleotide sequence: TGTGCCAGCAGACCACAACCTAGCGGTTACAATGAGCAGTTCTTC.

This chain connects TRBV9 to TRBJ2-4; perhaps TRBD1 as D (6 bases). The V end lost 4 bases, the J end lost 1 base, and 15 bases lay between the germline ends. The CDR3 length is 16 residues. CDR1 is SGDLS and CDR2 is YYNGEE in the germline V gene. The CDR3 bases are TGTGCCAGCAGCCCCGACAGGCCGACGGCCAAAAACATTCAGTACTTC. Its translation is CASSPDRPTAKNIQYF.

This chain links TRBV4-1 with TRBJ1-6; TRBD1 agrees at 7 bases. V lost 4 bases and J lost 5; bases outside the gene matches: 5. Germline CDR1 is MGHRA and CDR2 is YSYEKL. The CDR3 is made up of 15 amino acids. The CDR3 DNA follows: TGCGCCAGCAGCCTCCCGGGACAGAATAATTCACCCCTCCACTTT. It is translated as CASSLPGQNNSPLHF.

Comment on this clone: One end of the junction is discordant with germline, which a read error may explain. The chain links TRBV6-1 to TRBJ1-1; 9 bases are shared with TRBD1. Germline V lookup: CDR1 MNHNS, CDR2 SASEGT. The CDR3 consists of 12 residues. CDR3 region: CASREGQGEAFF. The CDR3 region has the DNA TGTGCCAGCAGAGAAGGACAGGGGGAAGCTTTCTTT.

The V call is TRBV2, the J call TRBJ2-7; 9 nucleotides agree with TRBD1. Germline lookup yields CDR1 SNHLY and CDR2 FYNNEI. Trimming at V came to 7 bases and at J to 6 bases, leaving 10 bases not matched to a gene. The CDR3 is 14 amino acids. The CDR3 reads CASKEGQGFSEQYF. As DNA, the CDR3 is TGTGCCAGCAAGGAGGGACAGGGATTTAGCGAGCAGTACTTC.

This rearrangement joins TRBV15 to TRBJ1-1, with D uncertain. Trimming stripped 1 base from V and 0 bases from J, with 12 bases between. The CDR3 length is 16 residues. From germline, CDR1 is LNHNV and CDR2 YYDKDF (reference sequence). CDR3 protein: CATSRGHGLMNTEAFF. DNA of the CDR3: TGTGCCACCAGCAGAGGGCACGGACTGATGAACACTGAAGCTTTCTTT.

The rearrangement links TRBV3-1 (or the pseudogene TRBV3-2) to TRBJ2-7, with a possible D match to TRBD2 (6 bases). This CDR3 region has 14 residues. The ends were cut back, 1 base at V and 3 bases at J, with 10 bases in the middle. The germline V gene encodes CDR1 LGHDT and CDR2 YNNKEL (reference sequence). CDR3 nucleotides: TGTGCCAGCAGCCAAGGACTAGGGGTCTACGAGCAGTACTTC. Residues: CASSQGLGVYEQYF.

This chain joins TRBV28 and TRBJ1-6, with D possibly matching TRBD1 (6 bases). The length of the CDR3 is 16 residues. The germline V gene has CDR1 MDHEN and CDR2 SYDVKM. Trimming pared 3 bases from V and 8 bases from J, leaving 17 bases between. The CDR3 loop reads CASSFHRGAGDSPLHF. The CDR3 DNA sequence: TGTGCCAGCAGTTTCCATCGGGGGGCCGGTGATTCACCCCTCCACTTT.

The chain joins TRBV7-9 to TRBJ1-1; 8 nucleotides agree with TRBD1. The V and J ends lost 4 bases and 1 base, in that order; junction bases with no gene match: 11. The CDR3 is made up of 17 amino acids. From germline, CDR1 is SEHNR and CDR2 FQNEAQ (reference sequence). The CDR3 DNA reads as TGTGCCAGCAGCTCGCCTGGGACAGGAGAAAAGAACACTGAAGCTTTCTTT. This encodes CASSSPGTGEKNTEAFF.

This clone was recorded once. The J gene is TRBJ2-3, the V gene TRBV10-3; D is undetermined. Between the trimmed V and J ends, which lost 0 bases and 2 bases, there was a span of 6 bases. This CDR3 has 14 residues. Germline V gene lookup returns CDR1 ENHRY and CDR2 SYGVKD. The CDR3 DNA is TGTGCCATCAGTGAGTCCAGTCACACAGATACGCAGTATTTT. Protein: CAISESSHTDTQYF.

The rearrangement joins TRBV14 to TRBJ1-2; D unresolved. Trimming pared 0 bases from V and 5 bases from J, leaving 7 bases between. Germline CDR1 is SGHDN and CDR2 is FVKESK. The CDR3 has 13 amino acids. The CDR3 DNA sequence: TGTGCCAGCAGCCAAGATCTCGGGTATGGCTACACCTTC. Translation gives CASSQDLGYGYTF.

This sequence joins TRBV7-3 and TRBJ2-1; no clear D gene. V was trimmed by 2 bases and J by 8 bases, leaving 13 bases between them. This CDR3 contains 14 residues. Germline-derived CDR1 and CDR2 are SGHTA and FQGTGA. The CDR3 DNA is TGTGCCAGCAGCTTAGGGTATGCGGTCGATGAGCAGTTCTTC. Translation gives CASSLGYAVDEQFF.

The rearrangement uses TRBV6-5 and TRBJ1-5, with 8 bases matching TRBD1. The germline CDR1 and CDR2 sequences are MNHEY and SVGAGI. The trim removed 6 bases at V and 2 bases at J, leaving 6 bases unmatched. The CDR3 length is 15 residues. CDR3 coding DNA: TGTGCCAGCAGCCCCACGACAGGGGGCAATCAGCCCCAGCATTTT. It is translated as CASSPTTGGNQPQHF.

V gene TRBV19 combines with J gene TRBJ1-3, with D tentatively TRBD1 (5 bases). The CDR3 has 15 amino acids. The V end lost 6 bases, the J end lost 3 bases, and 15 bases lay between the germline ends. CDR1 is LNHDA, CDR2 SQIVND, per germline (reference sequence). The CDR3 DNA reads TGTGCCAGTAGCCCTCCAAGGGGAATTGGAAACACCATATATTTT. It translates to CASSPPRGIGNTIYF.

This chain joins TRBV18 and TRBJ1-5; D gene unclear. V lost 2 bases and J 3 bases, leaving 5 bases between the germline ends. There are 13 residues in the CDR3. Germline V gene lookup returns CDR1 KGHSH and CDR2 LQKENI. The CDR3: CASSPGNNQPQHF. CDR3 DNA: TGTGCCAGCTCACCAGGCAACAATCAGCCCCAGCATTTT. The full variable domain, its missing parts supplied by reference TRBV18 and TRBJ1-5, is NAGVMQNPRHLVRRRGQEARLRCSPMKGHSHVYWYRQLPEEGLKFMVYLQKENIIDESGMPKERFSAEFPKEGPSILRIQQVVRGDSAAYFCASSPGNNQPQHFGDGTRLSIL.

This clone was detected only once. This chain connects TRBV6-5 to TRBJ2-1, with a weak D call TRBD1 (5 bases). The CDR3 has 13 amino acids. Germline V lookup: CDR1 MNHEY, CDR2 SVGAGI. V was trimmed by 1 base and J by 5 bases, leaving 6 bases between them. CDR3 DNA: TGTGCCAGCAGTTACTTAGGGGACAATGAGCAGTTCTTC. Translating it yields CASSYLGDNEQFF.

This clone has just one count. This chain connects TRBV2 to TRBJ2-5; D may be TRBD1 (6 bases). Per germline, CDR1 SNHLY and CDR2 FYNNEI. The CDR3 totals 13 residues. V was trimmed by 4 bases and J by 5 bases, leaving 11 bases between them. DNA of the CDR3: TGTGCCAGCAGTGGGAGTACAGGGGAGACCCAGTACTTC. Its translation is CASSGSTGETQYF.

This clone was observed a few times. V and J are TRBV19 and TRBJ1-2; perhaps TRBD1 as D (5 bases). Germline CDR1 LNHDA, CDR2 SQIVND (reference sequence). This CDR3 has 14 amino acids. Deletions cut 7 bases from V and 8 bases from J, with 20 bases between. The CDR3 DNA follows: TGTGCCAGTACCGCGACTAGGGGCCCTTGGGGCTACACCTTC. This encodes CASTATRGPWGYTF.